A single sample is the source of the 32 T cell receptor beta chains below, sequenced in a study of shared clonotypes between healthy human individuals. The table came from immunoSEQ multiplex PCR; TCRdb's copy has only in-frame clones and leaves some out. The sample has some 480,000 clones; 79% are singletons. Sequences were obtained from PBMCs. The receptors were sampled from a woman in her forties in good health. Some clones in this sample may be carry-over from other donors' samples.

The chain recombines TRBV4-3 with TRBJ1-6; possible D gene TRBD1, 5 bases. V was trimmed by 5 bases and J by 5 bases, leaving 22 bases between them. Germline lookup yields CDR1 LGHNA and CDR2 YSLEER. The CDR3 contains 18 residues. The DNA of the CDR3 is TGCGCCAGCAGCAGAGTGGTGTCACTCGGGGCGGATAATTCACCCCTCCACTTT. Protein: CASSRVVSLGADNSPLHF.

Here the CDR3 reads CASSPWQENTGELFF. The CDR3 nucleotides read TGTGCCAGCTCACCATGGCAGGAGAACACCGGGGAGCTGTTTTTT. The genes are TRBV18 and TRBJ2-2, with no clear D. This CDR3 has 15 amino acids. From germline, CDR1 is KGHSH and CDR2 LQKENI. The V end lost 2 bases, the J end lost 1 base, and 8 bases lay between the germline ends.

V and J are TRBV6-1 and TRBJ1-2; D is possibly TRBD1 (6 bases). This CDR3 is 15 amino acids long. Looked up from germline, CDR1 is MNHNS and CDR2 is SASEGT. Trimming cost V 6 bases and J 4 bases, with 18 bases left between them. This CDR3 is CASRTHSQGPYGYTF. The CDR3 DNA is TGTGCCAGCAGGACTCATTCTCAGGGGCCCTATGGCTACACCTTC.

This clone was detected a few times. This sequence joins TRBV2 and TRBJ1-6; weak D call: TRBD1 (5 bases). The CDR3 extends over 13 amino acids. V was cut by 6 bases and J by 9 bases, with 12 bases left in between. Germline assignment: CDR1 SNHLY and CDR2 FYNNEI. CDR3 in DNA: TGTGCCAGCAGCCGGGACTCGGGTTCACCCCTCCACTTT. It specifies CASSRDSGSPLHF.

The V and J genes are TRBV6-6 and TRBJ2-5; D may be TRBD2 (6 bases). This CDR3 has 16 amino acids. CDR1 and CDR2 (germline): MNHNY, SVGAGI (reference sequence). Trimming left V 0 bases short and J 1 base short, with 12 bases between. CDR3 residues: CASSYSIPSAQETQYF. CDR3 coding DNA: TGTGCCAGCAGTTACTCGATCCCTAGCGCCCAAGAGACCCAGTACTTC.

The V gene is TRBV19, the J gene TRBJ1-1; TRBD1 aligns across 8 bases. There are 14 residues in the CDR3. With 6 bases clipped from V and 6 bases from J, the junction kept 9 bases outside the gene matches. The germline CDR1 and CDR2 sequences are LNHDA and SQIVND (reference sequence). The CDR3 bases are TGTGCCAGTAGGCCTTTTACAGGGGGGCCTGAAGCTTTCTTT. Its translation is CASRPFTGGPEAFF.

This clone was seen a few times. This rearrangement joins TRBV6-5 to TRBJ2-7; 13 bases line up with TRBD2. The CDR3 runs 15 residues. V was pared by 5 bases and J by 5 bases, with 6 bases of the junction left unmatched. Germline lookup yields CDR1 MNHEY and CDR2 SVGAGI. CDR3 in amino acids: CASSPGLAGVHEQYF. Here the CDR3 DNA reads TGTGCCAGCAGTCCTGGACTAGCGGGAGTTCACGAGCAGTACTTC.

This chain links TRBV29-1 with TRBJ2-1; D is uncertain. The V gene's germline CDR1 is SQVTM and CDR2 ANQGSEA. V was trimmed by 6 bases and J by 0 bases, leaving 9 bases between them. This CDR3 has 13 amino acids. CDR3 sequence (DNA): TGCAGCGTCCTGGGCGGCTCCTACAATGAGCAGTTCTTC. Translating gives CSVLGGSYNEQFF.

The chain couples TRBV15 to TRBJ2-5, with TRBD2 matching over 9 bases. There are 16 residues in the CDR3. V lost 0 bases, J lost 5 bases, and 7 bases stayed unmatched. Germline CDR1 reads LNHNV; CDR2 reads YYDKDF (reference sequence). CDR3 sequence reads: CATSRELAGPRETQYF. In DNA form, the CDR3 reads TGTGCCACCAGCAGAGAACTAGCGGGCCCCCGTGAGACCCAGTACTTC.

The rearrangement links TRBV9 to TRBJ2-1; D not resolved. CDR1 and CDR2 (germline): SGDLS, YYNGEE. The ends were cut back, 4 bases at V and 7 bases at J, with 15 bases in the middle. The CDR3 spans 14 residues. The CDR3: CASSHPTTPNEQFF. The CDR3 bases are TGTGCCAGCAGCCACCCAACAACTCCGAATGAGCAGTTCTTC.

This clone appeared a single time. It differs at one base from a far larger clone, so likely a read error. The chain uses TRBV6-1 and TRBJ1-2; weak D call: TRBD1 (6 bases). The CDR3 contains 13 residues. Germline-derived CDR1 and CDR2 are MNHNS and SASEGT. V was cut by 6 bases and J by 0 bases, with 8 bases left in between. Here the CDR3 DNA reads TGTGCCAGCAGCCGGGACACTAACTATGGCTACACCTTC. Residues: CASSRDTNYGYTF.

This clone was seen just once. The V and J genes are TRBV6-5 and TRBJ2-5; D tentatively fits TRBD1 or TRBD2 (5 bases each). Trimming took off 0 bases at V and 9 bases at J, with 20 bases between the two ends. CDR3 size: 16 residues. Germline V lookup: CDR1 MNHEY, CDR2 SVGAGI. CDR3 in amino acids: CASSYSGRERSLAQYF. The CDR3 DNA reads TGTGCCAGCAGTTACTCCGGCAGGGAGAGAAGTTTGGCCCAGTACTTC.

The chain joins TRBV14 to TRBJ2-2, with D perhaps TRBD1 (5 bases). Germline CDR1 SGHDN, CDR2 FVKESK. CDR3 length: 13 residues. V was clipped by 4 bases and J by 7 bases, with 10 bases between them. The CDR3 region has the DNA TGTGCCAGCAGCCCCAGGGTGATCGGGGAGCTGTTTTTT. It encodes CASSPRVIGELFF.

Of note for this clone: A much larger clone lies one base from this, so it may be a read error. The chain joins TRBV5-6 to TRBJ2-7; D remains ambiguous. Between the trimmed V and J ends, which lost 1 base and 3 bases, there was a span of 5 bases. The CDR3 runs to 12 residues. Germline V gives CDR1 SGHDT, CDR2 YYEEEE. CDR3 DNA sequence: TGTGCCAGCAGCTTGTTTGGCTACGAGCAGTACTTC. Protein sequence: CASSLFGYEQYF.

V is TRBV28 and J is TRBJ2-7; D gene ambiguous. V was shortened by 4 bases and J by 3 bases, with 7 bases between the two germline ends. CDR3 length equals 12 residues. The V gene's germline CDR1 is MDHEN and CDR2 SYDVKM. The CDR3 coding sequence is TGTGCCAGCAGTTACTTTTACTACGAGCAGTACTTC. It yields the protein CASSYFYYEQYF.

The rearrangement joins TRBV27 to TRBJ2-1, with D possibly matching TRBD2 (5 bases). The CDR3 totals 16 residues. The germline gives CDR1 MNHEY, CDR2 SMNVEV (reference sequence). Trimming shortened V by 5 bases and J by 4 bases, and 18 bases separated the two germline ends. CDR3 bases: TGTGCCAGCAGTATTCTTGGGTCTAGCCAATACAATGAGCAGTTCTTC. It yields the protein CASSILGSSQYNEQFF.

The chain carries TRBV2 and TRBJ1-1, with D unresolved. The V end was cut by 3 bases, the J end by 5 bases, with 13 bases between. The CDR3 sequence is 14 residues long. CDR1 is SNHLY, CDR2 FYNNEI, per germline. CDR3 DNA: TGTGCCAGCAGTGAGTTGGGCAGTCATACTGAAGCTTTCTTT. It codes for CASSELGSHTEAFF.

This CDR3 reads CASSVGPQQYF. CDR3 nucleotides: TGTGCCAGCAGTGTTGGACCCCAGCAGTACTTC. V usage is TRBV6-1 and J usage is TRBJ2-7; no clear D. The CDR3 has 11 amino acids. Germline V CDR1 and CDR2: MNHNS, SASEGT. The V and J ends lost 4 bases and 8 bases respectively, with 9 bases between them.

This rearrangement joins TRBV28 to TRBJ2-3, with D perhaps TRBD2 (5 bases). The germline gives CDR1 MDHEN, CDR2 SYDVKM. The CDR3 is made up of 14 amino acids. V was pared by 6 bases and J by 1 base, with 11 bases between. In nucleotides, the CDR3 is TGTGCCAGCAGGCCGTTGCGGGGCACAGATACGCAGTATTTT. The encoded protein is CASRPLRGTDTQYF.

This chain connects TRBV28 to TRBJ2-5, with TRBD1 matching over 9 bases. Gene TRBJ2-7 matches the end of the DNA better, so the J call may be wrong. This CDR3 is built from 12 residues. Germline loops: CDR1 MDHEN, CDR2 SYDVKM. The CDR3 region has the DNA TGTGCCAGCAGGGACAGGGGCTACGAGCAGTACTTC. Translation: CASRDRGYEQYF.

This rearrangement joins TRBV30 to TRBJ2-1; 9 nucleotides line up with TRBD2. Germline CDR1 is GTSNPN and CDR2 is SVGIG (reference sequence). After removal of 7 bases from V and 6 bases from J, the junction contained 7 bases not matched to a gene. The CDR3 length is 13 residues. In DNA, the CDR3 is TGTGCCTCCATAGGGACTAGCAGCAATGAGCAGTTCTTC. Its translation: CASIGTSSNEQFF.

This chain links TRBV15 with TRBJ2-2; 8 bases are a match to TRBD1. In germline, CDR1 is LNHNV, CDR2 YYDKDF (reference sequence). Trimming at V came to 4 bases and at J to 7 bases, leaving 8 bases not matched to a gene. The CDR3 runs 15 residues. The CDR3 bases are TGTGCCACCAGCAACCTCCAGGGGGCGAGCGGGGAGCTGTTTTTT. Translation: CATSNLQGASGELFF.

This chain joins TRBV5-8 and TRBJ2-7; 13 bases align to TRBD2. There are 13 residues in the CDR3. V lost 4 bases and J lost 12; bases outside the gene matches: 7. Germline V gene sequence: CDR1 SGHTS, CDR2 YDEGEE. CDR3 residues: CASSPGLAGAGYF. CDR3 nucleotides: TGTGCCAGCAGCCCCGGACTAGCGGGAGCGGGGTACTTC.

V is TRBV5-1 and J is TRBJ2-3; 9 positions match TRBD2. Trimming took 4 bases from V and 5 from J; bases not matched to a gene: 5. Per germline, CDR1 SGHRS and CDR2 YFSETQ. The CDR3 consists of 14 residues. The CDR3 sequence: CASSEVSGGDTQYF. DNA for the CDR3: TGCGCCAGCAGCGAAGTTAGCGGGGGAGATACGCAGTATTTT.

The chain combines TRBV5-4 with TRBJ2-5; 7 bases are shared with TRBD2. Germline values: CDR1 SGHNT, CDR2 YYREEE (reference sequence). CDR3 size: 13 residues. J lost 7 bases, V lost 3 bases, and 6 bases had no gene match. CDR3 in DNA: TGTGCCAGCAGCTGGGGGGGGGATGGGACCCAGTACTTC. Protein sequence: CASSWGGDGTQYF.

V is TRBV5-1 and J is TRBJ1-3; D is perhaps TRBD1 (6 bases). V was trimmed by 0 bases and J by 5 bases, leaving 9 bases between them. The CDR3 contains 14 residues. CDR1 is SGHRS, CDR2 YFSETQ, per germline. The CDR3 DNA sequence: TGCGCCAGCAGCTTGGGGGGGCAGAGAAACACCATATATTTT. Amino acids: CASSLGGQRNTIYF.

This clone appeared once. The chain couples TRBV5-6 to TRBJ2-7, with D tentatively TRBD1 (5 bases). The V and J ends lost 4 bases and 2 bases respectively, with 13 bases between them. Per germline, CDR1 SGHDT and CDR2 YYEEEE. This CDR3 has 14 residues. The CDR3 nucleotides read TGTGCCAGCAGCGCTGTGACAGAAGCCTACGAGCAGTACTTC. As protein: CASSAVTEAYEQYF. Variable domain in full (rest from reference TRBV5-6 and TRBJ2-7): DAGVTQSPTHLIKTRGQQVTLRCSPKSGHDTVSWYQQALGQGPQFIFQYYEEEERQRGNFPDRFSGHQFPNYSSELNVNALLLGDSALYLCASSAVTEAYEQYFGPGTRLTVT.

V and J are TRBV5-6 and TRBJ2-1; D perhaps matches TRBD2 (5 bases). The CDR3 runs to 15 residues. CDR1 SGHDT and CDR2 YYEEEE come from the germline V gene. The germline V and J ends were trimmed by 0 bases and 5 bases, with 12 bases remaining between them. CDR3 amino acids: CASSLVGSRDNEQFF. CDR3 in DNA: TGTGCCAGCAGCTTGGTCGGGTCGCGGGACAATGAGCAGTTCTTC.

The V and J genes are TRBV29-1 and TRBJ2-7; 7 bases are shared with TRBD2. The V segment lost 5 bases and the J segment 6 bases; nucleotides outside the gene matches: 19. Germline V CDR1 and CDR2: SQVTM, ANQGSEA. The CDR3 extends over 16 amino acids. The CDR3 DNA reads TGCAGCGTTCGGGAGGCCCAAGGGAGCTACGGAGGCGAGCAGTACTTC. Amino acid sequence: CSVREAQGSYGGEQYF.

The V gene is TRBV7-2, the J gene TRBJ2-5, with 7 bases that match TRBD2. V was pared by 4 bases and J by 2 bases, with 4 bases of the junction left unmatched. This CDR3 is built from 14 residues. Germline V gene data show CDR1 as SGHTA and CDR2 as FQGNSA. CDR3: CASSSGGWQETQYF. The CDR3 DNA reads TGTGCCAGCAGCTCGGGAGGATGGCAAGAGACCCAGTACTTC.

Here the CDR3 reads CASSNDEGRRQPQHF. The DNA of the CDR3 is TGTGCCAGTAGTAATGATGAAGGACGGCGGCAGCCCCAGCATTTT. V usage is TRBV19 and J usage is TRBJ1-5; D is uncertain. Trimming removed 4 bases at V and 7 bases at J, with 17 bases between. The CDR3 has 15 residues. Germline V gene data show CDR1 as LNHDA and CDR2 as SQIVND (reference sequence).

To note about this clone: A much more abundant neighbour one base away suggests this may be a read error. The CDR3 DNA follows: TGTGCCAGCAGCTCGAAATTCTATGGCTACGCCTTC. It is translated as CASSSKFYGYAF. The chain is built from TRBV11-1 and TRBJ1-2; no reliable D call. Per germline, CDR1 SGHAT and CDR2 FQDESV (reference sequence). The CDR3 covers 12 residues.